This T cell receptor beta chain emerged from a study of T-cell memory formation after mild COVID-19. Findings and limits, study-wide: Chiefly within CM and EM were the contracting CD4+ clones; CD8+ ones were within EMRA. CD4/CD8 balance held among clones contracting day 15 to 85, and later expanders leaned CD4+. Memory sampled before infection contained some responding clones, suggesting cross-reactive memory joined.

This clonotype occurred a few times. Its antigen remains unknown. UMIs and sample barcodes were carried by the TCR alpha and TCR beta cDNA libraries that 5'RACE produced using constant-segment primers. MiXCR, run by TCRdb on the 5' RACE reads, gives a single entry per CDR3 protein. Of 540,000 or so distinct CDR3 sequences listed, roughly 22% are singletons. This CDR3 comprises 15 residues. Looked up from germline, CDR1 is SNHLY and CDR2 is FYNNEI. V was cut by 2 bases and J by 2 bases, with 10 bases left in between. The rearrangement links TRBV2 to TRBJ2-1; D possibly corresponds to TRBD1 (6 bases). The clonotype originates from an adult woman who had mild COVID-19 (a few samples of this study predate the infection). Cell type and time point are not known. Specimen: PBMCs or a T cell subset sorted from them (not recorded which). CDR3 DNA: TGTGCCAGCAGTGAATTCACAGGGCCCTACAATGAGCAGTTCTTC. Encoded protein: CASSEFTGPYNEQFF.